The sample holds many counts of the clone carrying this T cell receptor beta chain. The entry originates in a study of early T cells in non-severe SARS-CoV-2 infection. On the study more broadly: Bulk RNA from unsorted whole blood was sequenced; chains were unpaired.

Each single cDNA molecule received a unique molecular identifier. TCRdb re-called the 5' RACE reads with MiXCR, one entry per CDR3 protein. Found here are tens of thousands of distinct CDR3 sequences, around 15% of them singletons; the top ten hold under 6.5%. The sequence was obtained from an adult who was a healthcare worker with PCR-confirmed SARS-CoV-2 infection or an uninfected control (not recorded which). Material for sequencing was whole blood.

Written as DNA, the CDR3 is TGTGCCAGCAGCCCCCGGGGCATTGGAAACACTGAAGCTTTCTTT. As protein: CASSPRGIGNTEAFF. V gene TRBV5-4 combines with J gene TRBJ1-1; possibly TRBD1 for D (5 bases). The germline gives CDR1 SGHNT, CDR2 YYREEE (reference sequence). Trimming shortened V by 4 bases and J by 2 bases, and 15 bases separated the two germline ends. The CDR3 contains 15 residues.